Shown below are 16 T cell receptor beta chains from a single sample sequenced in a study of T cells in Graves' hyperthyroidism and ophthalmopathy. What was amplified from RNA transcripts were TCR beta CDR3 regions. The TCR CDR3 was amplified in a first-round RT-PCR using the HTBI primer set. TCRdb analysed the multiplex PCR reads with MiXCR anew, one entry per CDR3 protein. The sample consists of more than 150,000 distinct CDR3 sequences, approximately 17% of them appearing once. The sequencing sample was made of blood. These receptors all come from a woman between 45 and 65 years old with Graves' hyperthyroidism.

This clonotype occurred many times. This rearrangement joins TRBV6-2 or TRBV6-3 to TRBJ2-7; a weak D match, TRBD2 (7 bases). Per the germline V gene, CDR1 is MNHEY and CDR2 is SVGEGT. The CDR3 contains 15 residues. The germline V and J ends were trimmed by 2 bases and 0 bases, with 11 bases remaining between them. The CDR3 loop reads CASSYGGALSYEQYF. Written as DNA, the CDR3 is TGTGCCAGCAGTTACGGGGGGGCCCTCTCCTACGAGCAGTACTTC.

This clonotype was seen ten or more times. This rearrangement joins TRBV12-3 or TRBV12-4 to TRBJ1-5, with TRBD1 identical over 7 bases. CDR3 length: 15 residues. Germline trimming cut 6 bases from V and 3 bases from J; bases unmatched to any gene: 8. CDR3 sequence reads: CASRAGDSANQPQHF. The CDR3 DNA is TGTGCCAGCAGGGCAGGGGACAGCGCCAATCAGCCCCAGCATTTT.

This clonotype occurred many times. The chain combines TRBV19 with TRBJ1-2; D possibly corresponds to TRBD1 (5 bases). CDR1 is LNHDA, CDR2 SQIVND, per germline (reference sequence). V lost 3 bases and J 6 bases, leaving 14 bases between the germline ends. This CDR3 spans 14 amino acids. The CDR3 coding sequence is TGTGCCAGTAGTATTCCGGGGCGTAAGCATGGCTACACCTTC. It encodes CASSIPGRKHGYTF. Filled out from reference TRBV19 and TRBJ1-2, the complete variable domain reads DGGITQSPKYLFRKEGQNVTLSCEQNLNHDAMYWYRQDPGQGLRLIYYSQIVNDFQKGDIAEGYSVSREKKESFPLTVTSAQKNPTAFYLCASSIPGRKHGYTFGSGTRLTVV.

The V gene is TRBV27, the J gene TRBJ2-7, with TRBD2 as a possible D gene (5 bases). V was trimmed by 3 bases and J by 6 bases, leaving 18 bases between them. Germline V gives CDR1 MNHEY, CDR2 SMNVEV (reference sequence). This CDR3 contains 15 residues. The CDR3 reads CASSFGRLASLEQYF. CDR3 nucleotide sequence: TGTGCCAGCAGTTTCGGTCGTCTAGCTAGCCTCGAGCAGTACTTC.

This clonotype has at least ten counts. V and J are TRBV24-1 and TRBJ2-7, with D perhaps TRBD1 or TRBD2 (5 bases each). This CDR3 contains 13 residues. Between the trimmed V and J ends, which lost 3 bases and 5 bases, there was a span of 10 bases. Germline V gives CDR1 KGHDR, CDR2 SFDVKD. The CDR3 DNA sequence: TGTGCCACCAGTGATCGGGACCGCGACGAGCAGTACTTC. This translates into CATSDRDRDEQYF.

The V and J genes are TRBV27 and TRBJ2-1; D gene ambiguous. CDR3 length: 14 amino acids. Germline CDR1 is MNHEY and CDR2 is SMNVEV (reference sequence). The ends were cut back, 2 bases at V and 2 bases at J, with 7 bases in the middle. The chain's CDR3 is CASSLAPAYNEQFF. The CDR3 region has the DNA TGTGCCAGCAGTTTAGCGCCCGCCTACAATGAGCAGTTCTTC.

The CDR3 loop reads CSVVDMGAGNTEAFF. In DNA, the CDR3 is TGCAGCGTTGTGGATATGGGGGCGGGGAACACTGAAGCTTTCTTT. The chain recombines TRBV29-1 with TRBJ1-1, with D perhaps matching TRBD1 (6 bases). The CDR3 spans 15 residues. V was cut by 4 bases and J by 1 base, with 16 bases left in between. In germline, CDR1 is SQVTM, CDR2 ANQGSEA.

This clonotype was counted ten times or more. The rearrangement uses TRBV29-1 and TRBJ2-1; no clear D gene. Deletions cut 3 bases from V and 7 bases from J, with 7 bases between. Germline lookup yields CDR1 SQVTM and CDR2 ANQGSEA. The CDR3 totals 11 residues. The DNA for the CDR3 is TGCAGCGTTGATCAAACTAATGAGCAGTTCTTC. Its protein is CSVDQTNEQFF.

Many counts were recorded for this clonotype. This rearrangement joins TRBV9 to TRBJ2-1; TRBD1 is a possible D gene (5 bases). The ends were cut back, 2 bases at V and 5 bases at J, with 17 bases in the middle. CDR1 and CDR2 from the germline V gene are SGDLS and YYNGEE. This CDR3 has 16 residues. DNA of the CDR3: TGTGCCAGCAGCGTCCCCAAGGCTACGACAGACAATGAGCAGTTCTTC. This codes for CASSVPKATTDNEQFF.

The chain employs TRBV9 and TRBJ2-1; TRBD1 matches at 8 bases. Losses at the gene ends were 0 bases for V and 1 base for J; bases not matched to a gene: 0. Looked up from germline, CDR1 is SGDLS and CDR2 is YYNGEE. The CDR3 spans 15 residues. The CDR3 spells CASSVGQGSYNEQFF. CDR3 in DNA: TGTGCCAGCAGCGTAGGACAGGGGTCCTACAATGAGCAGTTCTTC.

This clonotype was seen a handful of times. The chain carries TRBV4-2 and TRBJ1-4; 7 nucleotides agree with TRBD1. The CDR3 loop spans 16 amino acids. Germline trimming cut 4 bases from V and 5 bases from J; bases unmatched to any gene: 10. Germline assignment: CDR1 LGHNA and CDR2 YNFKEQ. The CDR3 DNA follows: TGTGCCAGCAGCCGCGTGCTGGACAGGCCCAATGAAAAACTGTTTTTT. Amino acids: CASSRVLDRPNEKLFF.

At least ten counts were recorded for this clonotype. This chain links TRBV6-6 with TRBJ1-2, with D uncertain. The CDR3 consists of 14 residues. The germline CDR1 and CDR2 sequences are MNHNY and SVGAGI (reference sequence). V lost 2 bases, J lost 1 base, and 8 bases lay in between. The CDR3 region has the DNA TGTGCCAGCAGTTACAGTACCCTTAACTATGGCTACACCTTC. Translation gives CASSYSTLNYGYTF.

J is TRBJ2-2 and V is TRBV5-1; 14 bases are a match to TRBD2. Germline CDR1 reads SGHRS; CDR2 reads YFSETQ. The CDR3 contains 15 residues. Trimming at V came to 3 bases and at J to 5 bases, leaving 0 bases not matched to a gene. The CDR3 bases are TGCGCCAGCAGCTGGACTAGCGGGGGGACCGGGGAGCTGTTTTTT. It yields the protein CASSWTSGGTGELFF.

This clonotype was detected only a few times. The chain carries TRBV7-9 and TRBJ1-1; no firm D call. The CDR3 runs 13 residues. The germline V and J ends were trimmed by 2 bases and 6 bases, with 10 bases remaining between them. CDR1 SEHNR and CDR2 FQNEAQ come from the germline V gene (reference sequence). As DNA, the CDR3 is TGTGCCAGCAGCTTATATAGTCCGGCTGAAGCTTTCTTT. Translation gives CASSLYSPAEAFF.

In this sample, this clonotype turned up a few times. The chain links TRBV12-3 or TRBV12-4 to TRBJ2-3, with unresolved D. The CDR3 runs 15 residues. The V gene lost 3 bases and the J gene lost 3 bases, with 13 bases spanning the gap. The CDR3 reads CASSFWEQKTDTQYF. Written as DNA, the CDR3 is TGTGCCAGCAGTTTTTGGGAACAGAAGACAGATACGCAGTATTTT.

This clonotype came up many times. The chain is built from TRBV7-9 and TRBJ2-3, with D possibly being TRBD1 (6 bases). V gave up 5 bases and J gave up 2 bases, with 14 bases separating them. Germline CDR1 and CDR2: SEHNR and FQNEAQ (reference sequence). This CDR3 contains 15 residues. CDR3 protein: CASSRTGQTTDTQYF. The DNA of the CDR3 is TGTGCCAGCAGCCGTACAGGGCAAACCACAGATACGCAGTATTTT.